This entry lists 29 T cell receptor beta chains sequenced from one sample in a study of PD-1 blockade in classical Hodgkin lymphoma (dated by TCRdb to the early 2020s). The sample's time point label, decoded: cycle 1 day 1 (C1D1), immediately before nivolumab initiation. Every trial patient had relapsed following autologous stem cell transplantation, and prior brentuximab vedotin exposure was what differed among cohorts A, B and C. Using a Miltenyi CD4+ T cell isolation kit, CD4+ T cells were purified from thawed PBMCs through magnetic negative selection. Library generation was performed with the immunoSEQ multiplex PCR assay. The source is immuneACCESS, and TCRdb retained only in-frame sequences with V and J called. Part of the clones is not carried over; for the studies checked, unresolved V genes explain less than half of this, and the remainder is unexplained. Counted in this sample were around 34,000 clones; approximately 90% of them appeared once. About 0.24% of the sample goes to the ten largest clones.

Sequenced here: CD4+ T cells from blood, sampled at baseline. The receptors come from a human donor with classical Hodgkin lymphoma.

J is TRBJ1-3 and V is TRBV19; maybe TRBD1 (6 bases). Trimming pared 7 bases from V and 0 bases from J, leaving 16 bases between. The germline V gene has CDR1 LNHDA and CDR2 SQIVND (reference sequence). CDR3 size: 16 residues. CDR3 bases: TGTGCCAGTACAAGAAATGGACAGCCCTCTGGAAACACCATATATTTT. Protein sequence: CASTRNGQPSGNTIYF.

The rearrangement links TRBV18 to TRBJ2-7, with TRBD1 matching 12 bases. Germline values: CDR1 KGHSH, CDR2 LQKENI. CDR3 length: 18 residues. J was trimmed by 4 bases and V by 2 bases; bases with no gene match: 12. CDR3: CASSPNVGTGGVKYEQYF. The CDR3 nucleotides are TGTGCCAGCTCACCAAACGTAGGGACAGGGGGCGTAAAATACGAGCAGTACTTC.

The chain is built from TRBV19 and TRBJ2-7; 8 bases map to TRBD1. Unmatched junction bases numbered 3, after V lost 3 bases and J lost 5 bases. This CDR3 is 13 amino acids long. Germline CDR1 is LNHDA and CDR2 is SQIVND (reference sequence). The chain's CDR3 is CASSIAGGDEQYF. In DNA, the CDR3 is TGTGCCAGTAGTATTGCAGGGGGCGACGAGCAGTACTTC. The entire variable domain, with the rest obtained from reference TRBV19 and TRBJ2-7, is as follows: DGGITQSPKYLFRKEGQNVTLSCEQNLNHDAMYWYRQDPGQGLRLIYYSQIVNDFQKGDIAEGYSVSREKKESFPLTVTSAQKNPTAFYLCASSIAGGDEQYFGPGTRLTVT.

The CDR3 loop is CASSLTAYNEQFF. In DNA, the CDR3 is TGTGCCAGCAGCCTGACAGCCTACAATGAGCAGTTCTTC. The chain has TRBV6-4 and TRBJ2-1; D may be TRBD1 (5 bases). CDR1 and CDR2 from the germline V gene are MRHNA and SNTAGT. The CDR3 sequence is 13 residues long. The V gene lost 6 bases and the J gene lost 2 bases, with 8 bases spanning the gap.

CDR3 loop: CASSPLASGSDEQYF. As DNA, the CDR3 is TGCGCCAGCAGCCCTCTGGCTAGCGGGAGCGACGAGCAGTACTTC. The chain carries TRBV5-1 and TRBJ2-7, with 10 positions matching TRBD2. Per germline, CDR1 SGHRS and CDR2 YFSETQ. This CDR3 contains 15 residues. V lost 4 bases and J lost 5; bases outside the gene matches: 9. The full variable domain, completed using reference TRBV5-1 and TRBJ2-7, is KAGVTQTPRYLIKTRGQQVTLSCSPISGHRSVSWYQQTPGQGLQFLFEYFSETQRNKGNFPGRFSGRQFSNSRSEMNVSTLELGDSALYLCASSPLASGSDEQYFGPGTRLTVT.

This chain joins TRBV25-1 and TRBJ2-5; D perhaps matches TRBD2 (7 bases). Germline CDR1 and CDR2: MGHDK and SYGVNS. The CDR3 spans 17 residues. V was shortened by 3 bases and J by 1 base, with 18 bases between the two germline ends. The CDR3 sequence: CASSDSGGPGSQETQYF. The CDR3, as DNA: TGTGCCAGCAGTGATTCGGGGGGCCCAGGGTCCCAAGAGACCCAGTACTTC.

The chain links TRBV5-1 to TRBJ1-3; D perhaps matches TRBD1 (6 bases). The CDR3 contains 16 residues. Germline CDR1 and CDR2: SGHRS and YFSETQ. Trimming removed 4 bases from V and 0 bases from J, with 14 bases in between. CDR3 sequence (DNA): TGCGCCAGCAGCCCGGCAGGGGATCCCTCTGGAAACACCATATATTTT. It translates to CASSPAGDPSGNTIYF. The full variable domain, its missing parts supplied by reference TRBV5-1 and TRBJ1-3, is KAGVTQTPRYLIKTRGQQVTLSCSPISGHRSVSWYQQTPGQGLQFLFEYFSETQRNKGNFPGRFSGRQFSNSRSEMNVSTLELGDSALYLCASSPAGDPSGNTIYFGEGSWLTVV.

The gene calls are TRBV11-3 and TRBJ2-1; D tentatively reads TRBD1 or TRBD2 (6 bases each). CDR1 is SGHNT and CDR2 is YENEEA in the germline V gene. This CDR3 contains 15 residues. Trimming took off 5 bases at V and 3 bases at J, with 14 bases between the two ends. As DNA, the CDR3 is TGTGCCAGCAGCCCGAGGGGGGACGTCTACAATGAGCAGTTCTTC. Protein sequence: CASSPRGDVYNEQFF. Variable domain in full (rest from reference TRBV11-3 and TRBJ2-1): EAGVVQSPRYKIIEKKQPVAFWCNPISGHNTLYWYLQNLGQGPELLIRYENEEAVDDSQLPKDRFSAERLKGVDSTLKIQPAELGDSAVYLCASSPRGDVYNEQFFGPGTRLTVL.

This rearrangement joins TRBV19 to TRBJ1-2; unclear D gene. V shed 4 bases and J shed 4 bases, with 13 bases lying between them. The V gene's germline CDR1 is LNHDA and CDR2 SQIVND (reference sequence). The length of the CDR3 is 14 residues. The CDR3 loop is CASSTSYGGYGYTF. The CDR3 nucleotides read TGTGCCAGTAGTACCTCGTACGGAGGCTATGGCTACACCTTC.

The rearrangement links TRBV6-1 to TRBJ2-7; D is possibly TRBD1 (6 bases). CDR3 length equals 12 residues. In germline, CDR1 is MNHNS, CDR2 SASEGT. Trimming removed 6 bases at V and 3 bases at J, with 9 bases between. The CDR3 protein is CASRLQGYEQYF. In nucleotides, the CDR3 is TGTGCCAGCAGACTACAGGGCTACGAGCAGTACTTC.

J is TRBJ1-1 and V is TRBV6-5; D is uncertain. CDR1 and CDR2 (germline): MNHEY, SVGAGI. CDR3 size: 13 residues. V lost 3 bases and J lost 0, with 5 bases in between. The CDR3 nucleotides read TGTGCCAGCAGTTATAGGGTGAACACTGAAGCTTTCTTT. This gives the protein CASSYRVNTEAFF.

The V and J genes are TRBV2 and TRBJ2-7; no definite D call. The V gene's germline CDR1 is SNHLY and CDR2 FYNNEI. V shed 10 bases and J shed 0 bases, with 16 bases lying between them. There are 14 residues in the CDR3. CDR3 DNA: TGTGCCATTCGCAGGTTCGAAAGCTCCTACGAGCAGTACTTC. Residues: CAIRRFESSYEQYF.

V is TRBV5-8 and J is TRBJ1-5; D is uncertain. V gave up 0 bases and J gave up 5 bases, with 15 bases separating them. Looked up from germline, CDR1 is SGHTS and CDR2 is YDEGEE. This CDR3 contains 16 residues. CDR3 sequence (DNA): TGTGCCAGCAGCTTGGGATCCAATCATGAGGATCAGCCCCAGCATTTT. Its translation is CASSLGSNHEDQPQHF.

CDR3 coding DNA: TGTGCCAGCAGCTTCCCACAGCGGGGCGAGCAGTACTTC. Residues: CASSFPQRGEQYF. The chain uses TRBV7-2 and TRBJ2-7; TRBD2 agrees at 7 bases. The CDR3 is made up of 13 amino acids. Germline trimming cut 3 bases from V and 6 bases from J; bases unmatched to any gene: 5. Germline CDR1 SGHTA, CDR2 FQGNSA.

The V and J genes are TRBV30 and TRBJ1-2; unclear D gene. V lost 0 bases and J lost 8, with 13 bases in between. Per the germline V gene, CDR1 is GTSNPN and CDR2 is SVGIG (reference sequence). The CDR3 consists of 13 residues. For the CDR3, the DNA is TGTGCCTGGAGTGTACTGTCAGGAGGCGGCTACACCTTC. Protein product: CAWSVLSGGGYTF.

This chain connects TRBV28 to TRBJ1-5, with D possibly TRBD1 on 5 matching bases. CDR3 length: 15 amino acids. Per the germline V gene, CDR1 is MDHEN and CDR2 is SYDVKM. Trimming removed 1 base from V and 7 bases from J, with 14 bases in between. The CDR3 DNA follows: TGTGCCAGCAGTTTATTGGGACGAGCGCACCAGCCCCAGCATTTT. Its protein is CASSLLGRAHQPQHF.

V is TRBV12-5 and J is TRBJ1-2; D perhaps matches TRBD1 (6 bases). Trimming pared 1 base from V and 3 bases from J, leaving 15 bases between. The CDR3 is made up of 16 amino acids. In germline, CDR1 is LGHNT, CDR2 FRNRAP. The DNA for the CDR3 is TGTGCTAGTGGTTTGGAGACGGGGACAAGCCACTATGGCTACACCTTC. Protein product: CASGLETGTSHYGYTF.

The chain joins TRBV6-6 to TRBJ1-2, with D perhaps matching TRBD1 (5 bases). The V and J ends lost 2 bases and 7 bases respectively, with 11 bases between them. CDR1 is MNHNY and CDR2 is SVGAGI in the germline V gene (reference sequence). This CDR3 region has 13 residues. The CDR3 reads CASSYAGPGGYTF. Written as DNA, the CDR3 is TGTGCCAGCAGTTACGCGGGGCCGGGTGGCTACACCTTC.

This chain links TRBV27 with TRBJ2-3, with D perhaps matching TRBD2 (5 bases). The CDR3 runs 17 residues. V lost 2 bases and J 0 bases, leaving 15 bases between the germline ends. Germline V CDR1 and CDR2: MNHEY, SMNVEV (reference sequence). The CDR3 DNA sequence: TGTGCCAGCAGTTTAAGGCAGAGGGCGGTTAGCACAGATACGCAGTATTTT. As protein: CASSLRQRAVSTDTQYF.

The rearrangement links TRBV29-1 to TRBJ2-7; 10 bases match TRBD1. Unmatched junction bases numbered 6, after V lost 0 bases and J lost 4 bases. Germline-derived CDR1 and CDR2 are SQVTM and ANQGSEA. This CDR3 is built from 15 residues. For the CDR3, the DNA is TGCAGCGTTGAAGAAGAGGACAGGGGGAGGTACGAGCAGTACTTC. Translation gives CSVEEEDRGRYEQYF.

This chain joins TRBV28 and TRBJ1-2; D call uncertain. This CDR3 has 12 amino acids. Germline V gene data show CDR1 as MDHEN and CDR2 as SYDVKM. Trimming took off 10 bases at V and 0 bases at J, with 9 bases between the two ends. The CDR3 region has the DNA TGTGCCAACTACAGAGCTAACTATGGCTACACCTTC. Protein: CANYRANYGYTF.

The rearrangement links TRBV18 to TRBJ2-3; 9 bases match TRBD1. V trimming: 1 base; J trimming: 2 bases; junction bases outside the gene matches: 10. Per germline, CDR1 KGHSH and CDR2 LQKENI. This CDR3 is 18 amino acids long. The CDR3 reads CASSPLPRDRVVTDTQYF. CDR3 sequence (DNA): TGTGCCAGCTCACCACTCCCTAGGGACAGGGTGGTCACAGATACGCAGTATTTT.

The chain is built from TRBV9 and TRBJ2-1; TRBD2 aligns across 10 bases. Germline V lookup: CDR1 SGDLS, CDR2 YYNGEE. J lost 4 bases, V lost 0 bases, and 1 base had no gene match. This CDR3 region has 15 residues. CDR3 in amino acids: CASSVELAGYNEQFF. In DNA form, the CDR3 reads TGTGCCAGCAGCGTAGAACTAGCGGGGTACAATGAGCAGTTCTTC.

The chain recombines TRBV19 with TRBJ2-7; D is undetermined. Germline CDR1 and CDR2: LNHDA and SQIVND (reference sequence). This CDR3 spans 13 amino acids. V gave up 4 bases and J gave up 5 bases, with 12 bases separating them. The CDR3, as DNA: TGTGCCAGTAGTAAAGGGCCTAATGACGAGCAGTACTTC. Translation gives CASSKGPNDEQYF.

This chain joins TRBV28 and TRBJ2-7, with 7 positions matching TRBD1. Germline trimming cut 8 bases from V and 7 bases from J; bases unmatched to any gene: 8. From germline, CDR1 is MDHEN and CDR2 SYDVKM. There are 12 residues in the CDR3. The CDR3 protein is CASGTGVQEQYF. DNA of the CDR3: TGTGCCAGCGGAACAGGGGTACAAGAGCAGTACTTC.

This chain connects TRBV5-1 to TRBJ1-1; a possible D gene is TRBD1 (5 bases). V lost 4 bases to trimming and J lost 4 bases, with 11 bases between them. The V gene's germline CDR1 is SGHRS and CDR2 YFSETQ. This CDR3 has 13 residues. As DNA, the CDR3 is TGCGCCAGCAGCGGGGGACTTGGCACTGAAGCTTTCTTT. This encodes CASSGGLGTEAFF.

This chain joins TRBV9 and TRBJ1-2, with no clear D. Trimming took off 0 bases at V and 8 bases at J, with 8 bases between the two ends. This CDR3 contains 12 residues. Germline CDR1 is SGDLS and CDR2 is YYNGEE. The DNA for the CDR3 is TGTGCCAGCAGCGTAGGAGGATTCGGCTACACCTTC. It specifies CASSVGGFGYTF.

The chain has TRBV28 and TRBJ2-7; 10 bases are shared with TRBD2. Germline V gene sequence: CDR1 MDHEN, CDR2 SYDVKM. The CDR3 spans 16 residues. With V trimmed by 7 bases and J by 4 bases, 13 bases remained unmatched. The CDR3, as DNA: TGTGCCAGCATACGAGCCGCGGCTAGCGGGAGTTACGAGCAGTACTTC. Residues: CASIRAAASGSYEQYF.

J is TRBJ2-3 and V is TRBV2; unclear D gene. Trimming cost V 7 bases and J 0 bases, with 8 bases left between them. The germline CDR1 and CDR2 sequences are SNHLY and FYNNEI. This CDR3 region has 13 residues. Here the CDR3 reads CASTLPSTDTQYF. CDR3 bases: TGTGCCAGCACACTACCGAGCACAGATACGCAGTATTTT.